Here is one T cell receptor (beta chain) with its context. The sample belongs to a study of blood T cell repertoires in COVID-19. About the study: Whether acute or convalescent, the COVID-19 samples came from the United States, Italy and Spain. T cells, B-cell-depleted T cells, or PBMCs supplied cDNA or gDNA.

Original processing methods: Estimation of nucleated cell counts relied on the amplification of reference gene primers. Profiling relied on immunoSEQ multiplex PCR, and the TCRdb table lists in-frame clones only, not all of them. V, J and clone size reflect that table, while D and trimming were determined from the DNA. Of fewer than 300,000 clones listed, around 89% are singletons. The germline gives CDR1 LNHDA, CDR2 SQIVND (reference sequence). V gave up 2 bases and J gave up 9 bases; unmatched junction bases: 4. There are 14 residues in the CDR3. The clonotype originates from a man aged 25-45 years with acute or convalescent COVID-19. This sequence joins TRBV19 and TRBJ2-1, with TRBD2 matching 10 bases. Sequencing used peripheral blood. CDR3 loop: CASSISGGAGEQFF. For the CDR3, the DNA is TGTGCCAGTAGTATAAGCGGGGGGGCCGGTGAGCAGTTCTTC.